This entry lists 10 T cell receptor beta chains sequenced from one sample in a study of blood T cell repertoires in COVID-19. Profiled with immunoSEQ multiplex PCR; TCRdb holds only in-frame clones, not every one. The table shows about 110,000 clones, with around 80% occurring only once. The sample taken for sequencing was peripheral blood. These receptors came from a man aged 65 to 85 with active or convalescent COVID-19.

The chain combines TRBV5-1 with TRBJ2-1; 12 bases match TRBD2. The ends lost 3 bases at V and 4 bases at J; junction bases unmatched: 14. CDR3 length: 19 residues. The germline V gene has CDR1 SGHRS and CDR2 YFSETQ. CDR3 region: CASSSASGREPSLYNEQFF. DNA of the CDR3: TGCGCCAGCAGCTCCGCTAGCGGGAGGGAGCCGTCCTTATACAATGAGCAGTTCTTC.

The chain carries TRBV28 and TRBJ2-7; TRBD1 agrees at 7 bases. Germline values: CDR1 MDHEN, CDR2 SYDVKM. The CDR3 runs 14 residues. V shed 5 bases, J shed 0 bases, and the junction held 4 bases outside the gene matches. CDR3 nucleotide sequence: TGTGCCAGCAGTAAAGGGGGCTTCTCCTACGAGCAGTACTTC. Translating gives CASSKGGFSYEQYF.

This clone appeared many times. The rearrangement uses TRBV28 and TRBJ2-5; possibly TRBD1 for D (6 bases). Trimming stripped 8 bases from V and 1 base from J, with 20 bases between. The CDR3 is made up of 16 amino acids. Germline values: CDR1 MDHEN, CDR2 SYDVKM. CDR3: CASSPEGTPTQETQYF. For the CDR3, the DNA is TGTGCCAGCTCTCCAGAGGGGACACCGACCCAAGAGACCCAGTACTTC.

DNA for the CDR3: TGTGCCAGCAGCTTAGAAGGAGTGAACACTGAAGCTTTCTTT. Translation gives CASSLEGVNTEAFF. This chain links TRBV7-9 with TRBJ1-1; unclear D gene. Germline values: CDR1 SEHNR, CDR2 FQNEAQ (reference sequence). V was trimmed by 1 base and J by 0 bases, leaving 6 bases between them. This CDR3 has 14 residues.

The CDR3 DNA is TGCGCCAGCGCCGGGGGAGTGGGGAACACTGAAGCTTTCTTT. Translated: CASAGGVGNTEAFF. The chain uses TRBV5-1 and TRBJ1-1, with TRBD1 as a possible D gene (5 bases). CDR1 and CDR2 from the germline V gene are SGHRS and YFSETQ. This CDR3 spans 14 amino acids. Deletions cut 7 bases from V and 1 base from J, with 14 bases between.

The CDR3 DNA is TGTGCCAGCAGTTCCCGGGACAGGTTTAACTATGGCTACACCTTC. The encoded protein is CASSSRDRFNYGYTF. The V gene is TRBV6-5, the J gene TRBJ1-2, with TRBD1 matching 8 bases. The CDR3 loop spans 15 amino acids. CDR1 MNHEY and CDR2 SVGAGI come from the germline V gene. Trimming cost V 4 bases and J 1 base; bases outside gene matches: 5.

J is TRBJ1-4 and V is TRBV30; TRBD1 might be the D (5 bases). Per the germline V gene, CDR1 is GTSNPN and CDR2 is SVGIG (reference sequence). V lost 3 bases, J lost 8 bases, and 10 bases lay in between. CDR3 length: 12 amino acids. The CDR3, as DNA: TGTGCCTGGAGGTGGGGGAGGGAAAAACTGTTTTTT. Its translation: CAWRWGREKLFF.

V and J are TRBV25-1 and TRBJ2-5; D is undetermined. This CDR3 has 11 amino acids. The germline V gene encodes CDR1 MGHDK and CDR2 SYGVNS. V lost 5 bases, J lost 3 bases, and 4 bases lay in between. Written as DNA, the CDR3 is TGTGCCAGCAGTCGGGAAGAGACCCAGTACTTC. This translates into CASSREETQYF.

The J gene is TRBJ2-1, the V gene TRBV24-1; a possible D gene is TRBD1 (6 bases). CDR3 length equals 17 residues. V lost 2 bases and J 1 base, leaving 14 bases between the germline ends. The germline CDR1 and CDR2 sequences are KGHDR and SFDVKD. This CDR3 reads CATSDSRLGQSYNEQFF. The CDR3 DNA reads as TGTGCCACCAGTGATTCTAGGTTGGGACAATCCTACAATGAGCAGTTCTTC.

J is TRBJ2-2 and V is TRBV5-1; a possible D gene is TRBD1 (6 bases). The length of the CDR3 is 13 residues. Trimming shortened V by 4 bases and J by 6 bases, and 10 bases separated the two germline ends. The germline CDR1 and CDR2 sequences are SGHRS and YFSETQ. The CDR3 here is CASSINRAGELFF. The CDR3 DNA reads TGCGCCAGCAGCATCAACAGGGCCGGGGAGCTGTTTTTT.